Here is one T cell receptor (beta chain) with its context. The record originates from a study of Ad26.COV2.S vaccination and SARS-CoV-2 variants. V was trimmed by 0 bases and J by 1 base, leaving 12 bases between them. The CDR3 consists of 16 residues. CDR1 is MNHEY, CDR2 SVGAGI, per germline. The treatment is: 15 to 20 received Ad26.COV2.S at low or high dose, single or two shots; roughly five received placebo; per-sample allocation not given. Vaccine and placebo recipients were sampled on day 63 after the first injection. The donor's status was that of an adult aged 18-55 years in Boston. An Ad26 vector expressing Wuhan-strain SARS-CoV-2 spike served as the vaccine. Only in-frame clones appear in the TCRdb table, and some are missing; sequencing was by immunoSEQ multiplex PCR. The repertoire holds hundreds of thousands of clones, with approximately 88% as singletons.

The source material was peripheral blood, sampled in a trial of Ad26.COV2.S vaccine versus placebo. The chain couples TRBV6-5 to TRBJ2-5; D possibly uses TRBD1 or TRBD2 (6 bases each). This receptor was obtained from a person aged 18-60 years who received the Ad26.COV2.S COVID-19 vaccine or a placebo. The CDR3 sequence is CASSYSGRGGQETQYF. The DNA for the CDR3 is TGTGCCAGCAGTTACTCGGGCAGGGGAGGCCAAGAGACCCAGTACTTC.